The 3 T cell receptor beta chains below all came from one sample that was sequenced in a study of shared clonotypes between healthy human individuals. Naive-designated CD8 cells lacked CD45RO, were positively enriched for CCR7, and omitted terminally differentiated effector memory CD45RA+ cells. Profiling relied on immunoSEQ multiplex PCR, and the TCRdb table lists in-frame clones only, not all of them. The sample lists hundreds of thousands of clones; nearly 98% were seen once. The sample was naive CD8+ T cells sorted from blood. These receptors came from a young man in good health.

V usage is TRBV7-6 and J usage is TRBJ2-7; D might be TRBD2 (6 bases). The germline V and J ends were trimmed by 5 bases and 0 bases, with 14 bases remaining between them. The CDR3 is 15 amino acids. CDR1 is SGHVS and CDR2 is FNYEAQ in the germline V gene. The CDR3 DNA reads TGTGCCAGCAGCCCAACTAGCTTAAGCTCCTACGAGCAGTACTTC. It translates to CASSPTSLSSYEQYF.

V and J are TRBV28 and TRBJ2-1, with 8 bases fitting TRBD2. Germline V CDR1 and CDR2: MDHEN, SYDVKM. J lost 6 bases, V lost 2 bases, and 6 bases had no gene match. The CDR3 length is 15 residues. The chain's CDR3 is CASSLKGGRFNEQFF. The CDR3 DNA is TGTGCCAGCAGTTTAAAGGGCGGGAGGTTCAATGAGCAGTTCTTC.

The CDR3 DNA is TGTGCCAGCAGCGAACCCCGAATGAGCTCCTACAATGAGCAGTTCTTC. This codes for CASSEPRMSSYNEQFF. The chain links TRBV5-5 to TRBJ2-1; D remains unclear. V lost 4 bases and J lost 0, with 14 bases in between. Germline lookup yields CDR1 SGHKS and CDR2 YYEKEE (reference sequence). The CDR3 covers 16 residues.